The following is a T cell receptor (beta chain) sequence with its context. Its antigen is currently unknown. Profiled with immunoSEQ multiplex PCR; TCRdb holds only in-frame clones, not every one. Of more than 400,000 clones in the sample, 95% to 96% were seen once. The healthy adult donors were HIV-negative and reported no recent acute infections or vaccinations. The germline gives CDR1 MDHEN, CDR2 SYDVKM. V shed 6 bases and J 2 bases; nucleotides not matched to a gene: 18. The CDR3 runs 18 residues. The sample originates from a study of shared clonotypes between healthy human individuals. Study summary: Each donor's CD4 naive and CD4 memory cells filled three plates apiece, CD8 naive two, and CD8 memory one. Regarding the study as a whole: The study generally estimated greater richness for naive than memory subsets. The sampled material consisted only of blood, and tissue repertoires are likely to differ.

The V call is TRBV28, the J call TRBJ2-7; 8 nucleotides match TRBD1. The receptor's source is a woman in her twenties or thirties in good health. The sample was naive CD4+ T cells sorted from blood. Subset defined: CD45RA+ positively selected. The CDR3, as DNA: TGTGCCAGCAGACCCGGACAGGGTTTTATCTTACCTACCTACGAGCAGTACTTC. It encodes CASRPGQGFILPTYEQYF.